The subject of this entry is one T cell receptor beta chain. Its antigen is undetermined. The source of the sample is a study of cytomegalovirus exposure and HLA in healthy donors. About the research overall: Samples from HLA-typed donors yielded approximately 80 million unique TCRs in an early data release.

Trimming left V 5 bases short and J 2 bases short, with 10 bases between. CDR1 is SQVTM and CDR2 is ANQGSEA in the germline V gene. The CDR3 is 13 residues long. PCR employed 60 Vbeta and 13 Jbeta primers. The data were produced by immunoSEQ multiplex PCR, yet TCRdb's version contains in-frame clones alone and is incomplete. The data show about 180,000 clones, with about four fifths seen just once and around 3% held by the top ten. General study points: The productive fraction for most TCR beta V segments was about 87% or about 30% in an earlier analysis.

Sequenced input: PBMCs. The V gene is TRBV29-1, the J gene TRBJ1-5; D unresolved. This sequence originates from a male donor in good health and CMV-seronegative. The CDR3 spells CSVREGGNQPQHF. The CDR3 DNA reads as TGCAGCGTTAGGGAGGGCGGCAATCAGCCCCAGCATTTT.